This entry lists 7 T cell receptor beta chains sequenced from one sample in a study of shared clonotypes between healthy human individuals. The protocol was immunoSEQ multiplex PCR, while the TCRdb copy is restricted to in-frame clones and leaves out a portion. The table has roughly 2.2 million clones, around 92% seen once. The material sequenced was naive CD4+ T cells from PBMCs. The subset was: CD45RA+ positively selected. All receptors come from a young man in good health. Some clones in this sample may be carry-over from other donors' samples.

J is TRBJ2-1 and V is TRBV18, with 8 positions matching TRBD2. Germline V lookup: CDR1 KGHSH, CDR2 LQKENI. The trim removed 9 bases at V and 5 bases at J, leaving 6 bases unmatched. The CDR3 has 13 residues. The CDR3 bases are TGTGCCAGTCGGGAGGGCCCCAACAATGAGCAGTTCTTC. This translates into CASREGPNNEQFF. Combining the CDR3 with reference TRBV18 and TRBJ2-1 gives the whole variable domain NAGVMQNPRHLVRRRGQEARLRCSPMKGHSHVYWYRQLPEEGLKFMVYLQKENIIDESGMPKERFSAEFPKEGPSILRIQQVVRGDSAAYFCASREGPNNEQFFGPGTRLTVL.

This chain links TRBV4-1 with TRBJ2-4; D unclear. The germline V gene encodes CDR1 MGHRA and CDR2 YSYEKL. The ends were cut back, 2 bases at V and 0 bases at J, with 14 bases in the middle. The CDR3 sequence is 17 residues long. The CDR3 loop reads CASSQSSGRLAKNIQYF. For the CDR3, the DNA is TGCGCCAGCAGCCAATCATCAGGCCGCCTAGCCAAAAACATTCAGTACTTC.

This sequence joins TRBV19 and TRBJ1-1; D is uncertain. CDR1 and CDR2 from the germline V gene are LNHDA and SQIVND (reference sequence). Trimming pared 7 bases from V and 4 bases from J, leaving 16 bases between. The CDR3 runs 14 residues. For the CDR3, the DNA is TGTGCCAGTACCCTGGGTGGTCGCGGCACTGAAGCTTTCTTT. Translation gives CASTLGGRGTEAFF.

The V and J genes are TRBV11-2 and TRBJ2-2; 7 bases align to TRBD1. Losses at the gene ends were 6 bases for V and 0 bases for J; bases not matched to a gene: 4. The germline V gene has CDR1 SGHAT and CDR2 FQNNGV. The CDR3 runs to 15 residues. The CDR3 loop reads CASRGTDTNTGELFF. The CDR3 nucleotides are TGTGCCAGCAGGGGGACAGACACGAACACCGGGGAGCTGTTTTTT.

The chain joins TRBV7-2 to TRBJ1-2; TRBD1 might be the D (6 bases). The V end lost 5 bases, the J end lost 4 bases, and 14 bases lay between the germline ends. In germline, CDR1 is SGHTA, CDR2 FQGNSA. The CDR3 length is 14 residues. The CDR3 protein is CASSLYRATYGYTF. Written as DNA, the CDR3 is TGTGCCAGCAGCCTTTACAGGGCAACCTATGGCTACACCTTC.

The CDR3 here is CSARGGRVAPEQFF. The CDR3, as DNA: TGCAGCGCGCGGGGCGGGAGGGTGGCGCCTGAGCAGTTCTTC. This chain joins TRBV29-1 and TRBJ2-1, with 9 nucleotides matching TRBD2. The length of the CDR3 is 14 residues. The V gene's germline CDR1 is SQVTM and CDR2 ANQGSEA. Trimming removed 7 bases from V and 9 bases from J; junction bases left unmatched: 13.

This clone has more than one count but fewer than ten. This sample also contains other DNA sequences that code for the same CDR3. The chain is built from TRBV28 and TRBJ1-2; D is undetermined. V was cut by 10 bases and J by 8 bases, with 11 bases left in between. This CDR3 region has 10 residues. Germline CDR1 is MDHEN and CDR2 is SYDVKM. DNA for the CDR3: TGTGCCACCAGGTCGAACGGCTACACCTTC. Protein sequence: CATRSNGYTF.